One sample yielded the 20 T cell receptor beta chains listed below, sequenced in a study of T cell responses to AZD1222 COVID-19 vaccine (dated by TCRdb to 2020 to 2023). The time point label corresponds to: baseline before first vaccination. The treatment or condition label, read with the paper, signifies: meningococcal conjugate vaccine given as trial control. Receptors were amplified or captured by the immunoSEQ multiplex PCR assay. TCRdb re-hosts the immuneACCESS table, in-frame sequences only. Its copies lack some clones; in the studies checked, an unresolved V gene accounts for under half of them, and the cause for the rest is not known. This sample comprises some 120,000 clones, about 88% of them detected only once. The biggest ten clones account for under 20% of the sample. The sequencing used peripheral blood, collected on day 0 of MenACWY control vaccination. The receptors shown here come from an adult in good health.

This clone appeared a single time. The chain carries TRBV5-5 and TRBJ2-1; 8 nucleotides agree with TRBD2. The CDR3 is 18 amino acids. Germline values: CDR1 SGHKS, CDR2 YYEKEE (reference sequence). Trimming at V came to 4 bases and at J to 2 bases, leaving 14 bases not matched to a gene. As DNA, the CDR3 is TGTGCCAGCAGCCTCGTCGCGCTAGCGGGCATCACCTACAATGAGCAGTTCTTC. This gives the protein CASSLVALAGITYNEQFF.

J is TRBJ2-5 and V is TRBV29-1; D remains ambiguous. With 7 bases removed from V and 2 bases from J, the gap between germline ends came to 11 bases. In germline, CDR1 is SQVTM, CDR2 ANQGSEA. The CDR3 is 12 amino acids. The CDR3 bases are TGCAGCGCCACCGCTTCTCAAGAGACCCAGTACTTC. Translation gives CSATASQETQYF.

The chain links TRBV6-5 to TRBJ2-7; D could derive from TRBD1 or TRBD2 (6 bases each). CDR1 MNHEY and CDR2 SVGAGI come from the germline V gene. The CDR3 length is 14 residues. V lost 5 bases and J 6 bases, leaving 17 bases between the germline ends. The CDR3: CASSTGGGSGEQYF. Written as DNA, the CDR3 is TGTGCCAGCAGTACAGGAGGGGGGTCTGGCGAGCAGTACTTC.

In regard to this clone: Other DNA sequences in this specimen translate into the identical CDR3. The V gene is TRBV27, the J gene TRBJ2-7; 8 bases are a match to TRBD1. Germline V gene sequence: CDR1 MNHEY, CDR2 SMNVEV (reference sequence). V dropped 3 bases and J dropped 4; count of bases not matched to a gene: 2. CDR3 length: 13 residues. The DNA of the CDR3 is TGTGCCAGCAGTTTGCAGGGGGCGTACGAGCAGTACTTC. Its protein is CASSLQGAYEQYF.

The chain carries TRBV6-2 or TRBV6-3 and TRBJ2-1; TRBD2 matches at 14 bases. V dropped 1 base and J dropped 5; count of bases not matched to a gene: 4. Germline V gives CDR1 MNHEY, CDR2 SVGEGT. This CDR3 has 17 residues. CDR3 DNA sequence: TGTGCCAGCAGTTACTTGGGACTAGCGGGAGTGAACAATGAGCAGTTCTTC. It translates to CASSYLGLAGVNNEQFF.

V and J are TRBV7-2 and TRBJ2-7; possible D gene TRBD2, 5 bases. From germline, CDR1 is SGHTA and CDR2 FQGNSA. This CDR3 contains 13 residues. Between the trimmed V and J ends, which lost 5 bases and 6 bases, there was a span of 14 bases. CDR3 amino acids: CASSLDGLGEQYF. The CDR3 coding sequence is TGTGCCAGCAGCCTCGACGGACTCGGCGAGCAGTACTTC.

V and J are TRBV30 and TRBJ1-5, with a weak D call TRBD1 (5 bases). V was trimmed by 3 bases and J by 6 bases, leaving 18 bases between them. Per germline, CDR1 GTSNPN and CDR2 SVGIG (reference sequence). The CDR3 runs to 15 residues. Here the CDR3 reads CAWSSGPWGSQPQHF. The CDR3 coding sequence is TGTGCCTGGAGCTCGGGTCCATGGGGGAGTCAGCCCCAGCATTTT.

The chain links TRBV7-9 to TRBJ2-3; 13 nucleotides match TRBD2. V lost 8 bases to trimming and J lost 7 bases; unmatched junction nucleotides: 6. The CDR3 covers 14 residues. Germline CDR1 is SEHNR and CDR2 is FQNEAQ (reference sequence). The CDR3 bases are TGTGCCAGCGGAGGACTAGCGGGAGAAAATACGCAGTATTTT. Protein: CASGGLAGENTQYF. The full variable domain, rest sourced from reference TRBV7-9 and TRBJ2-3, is DTGVSQNPRHKITKRGQNVTFRCDPISEHNRLYWYRQTLGQGPEFLTYFQNEAQLEKSRLLSDRFSAERPKGSFSTLEIQRTEQGDSAMYLCASGGLAGENTQYFGPGTRLTVL.

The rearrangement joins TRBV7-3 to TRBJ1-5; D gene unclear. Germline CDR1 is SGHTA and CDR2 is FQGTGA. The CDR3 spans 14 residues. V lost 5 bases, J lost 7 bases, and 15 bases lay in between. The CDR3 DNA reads TGTGCCAGCAGCCCGGGTCGAGGGAAACAGCCCCAGCATTTT. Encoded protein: CASSPGRGKQPQHF.

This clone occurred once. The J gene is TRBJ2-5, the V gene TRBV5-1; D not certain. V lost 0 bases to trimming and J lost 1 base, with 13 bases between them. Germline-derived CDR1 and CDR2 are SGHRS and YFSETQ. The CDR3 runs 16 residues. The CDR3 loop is CASSLASRKAQETQYF. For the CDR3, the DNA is TGCGCCAGCAGCTTGGCCTCCAGAAAGGCCCAAGAGACCCAGTACTTC.

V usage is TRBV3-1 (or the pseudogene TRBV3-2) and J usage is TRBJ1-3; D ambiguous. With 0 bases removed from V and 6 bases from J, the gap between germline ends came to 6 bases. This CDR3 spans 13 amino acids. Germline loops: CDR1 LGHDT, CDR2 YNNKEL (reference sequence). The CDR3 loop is CASSQDRLNTIYF. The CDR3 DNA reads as TGTGCCAGCAGCCAAGACCGGCTAAACACCATATATTTT.

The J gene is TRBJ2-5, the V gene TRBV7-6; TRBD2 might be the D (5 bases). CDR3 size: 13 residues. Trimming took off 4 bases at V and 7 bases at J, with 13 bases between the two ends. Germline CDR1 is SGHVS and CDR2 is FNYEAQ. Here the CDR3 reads CASSSNTGSTQYF. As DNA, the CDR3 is TGTGCCAGCAGCTCAAACACGGGGTCGACCCAGTACTTC.

The CDR3 region is CASSPPHGSPLFSSGNTIYF. The CDR3 nucleotides are TGTGCCAGCAGCCCCCCCCATGGGAGCCCGCTTTTCAGCTCTGGAAACACCATATATTTT. The V and J genes are TRBV3-1 (or the pseudogene TRBV3-2) and TRBJ1-3; no clear D gene. The CDR3 contains 20 residues. Trimming pared 4 bases from V and 0 bases from J, leaving 25 bases between. Germline V CDR1 and CDR2: LGHDT, YNNKEL (reference sequence).

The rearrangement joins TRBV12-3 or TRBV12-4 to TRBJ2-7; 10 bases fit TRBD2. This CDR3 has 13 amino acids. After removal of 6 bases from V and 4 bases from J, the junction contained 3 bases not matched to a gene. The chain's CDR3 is CASRKTSGYEQYF. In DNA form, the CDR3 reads TGTGCCAGCAGGAAGACTAGCGGGTACGAGCAGTACTTC.

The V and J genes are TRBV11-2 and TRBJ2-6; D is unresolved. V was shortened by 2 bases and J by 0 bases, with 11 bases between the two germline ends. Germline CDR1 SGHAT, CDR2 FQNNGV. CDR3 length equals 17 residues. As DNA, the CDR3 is TGTGCCAGCAGCTTAAAAGCCAGTAACTCTGGGGCCAACGTCCTGACTTTC. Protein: CASSLKASNSGANVLTF.

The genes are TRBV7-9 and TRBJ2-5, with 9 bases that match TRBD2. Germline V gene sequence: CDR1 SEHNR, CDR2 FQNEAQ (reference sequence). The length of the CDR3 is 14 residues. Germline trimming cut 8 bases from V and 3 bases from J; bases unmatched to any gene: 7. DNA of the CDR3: TGTGCCAGCGTCCCGGGACTAGCAGAAGAGACCCAGTACTTC. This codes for CASVPGLAEETQYF.

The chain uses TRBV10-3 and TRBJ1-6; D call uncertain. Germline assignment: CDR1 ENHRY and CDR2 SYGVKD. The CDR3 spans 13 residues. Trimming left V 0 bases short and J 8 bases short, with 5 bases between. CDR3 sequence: CAISESDDSPLHF. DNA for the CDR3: TGTGCCATCAGTGAGTCTGACGATTCACCCCTCCACTTT.

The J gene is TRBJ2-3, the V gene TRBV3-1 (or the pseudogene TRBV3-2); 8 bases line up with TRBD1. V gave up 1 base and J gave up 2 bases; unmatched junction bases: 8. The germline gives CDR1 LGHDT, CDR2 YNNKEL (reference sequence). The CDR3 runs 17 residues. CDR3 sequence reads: CASSQGPAGGFTDTQYF. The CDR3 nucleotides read TGTGCCAGCAGCCAAGGCCCTGCAGGGGGCTTCACAGATACGCAGTATTTT.

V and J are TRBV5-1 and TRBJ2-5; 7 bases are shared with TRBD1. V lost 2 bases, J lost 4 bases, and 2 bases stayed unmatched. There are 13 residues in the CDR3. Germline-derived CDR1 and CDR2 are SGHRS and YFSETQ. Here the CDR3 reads CASSLNRGETQYF. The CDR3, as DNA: TGCGCCAGCAGCTTAAACAGGGGAGAGACCCAGTACTTC.

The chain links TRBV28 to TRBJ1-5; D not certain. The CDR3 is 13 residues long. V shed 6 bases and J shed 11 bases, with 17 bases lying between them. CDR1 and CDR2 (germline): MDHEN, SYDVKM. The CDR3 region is CASRDNRDLAQHF. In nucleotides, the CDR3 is TGTGCCAGCAGAGACAACCGGGATTTGGCCCAGCATTTT.